One sample yielded the 18 T cell receptor beta chains listed below, sequenced in a study of blood T cell repertoires in COVID-19. The repertoire was sequenced with immunoSEQ multiplex PCR; TCRdb's copy has only in-frame clones and lacks some. The sample lists approximately 140,000 clones; approximately 89% were seen once. The sample taken for sequencing was peripheral blood. The receptor set was obtained from a human donor in a cohort sampled during active COVID-19.

In its sample, this clone was seen once. J is TRBJ1-5 and V is TRBV27; D might be TRBD1 (5 bases). Trimming removed 4 bases at V and 0 bases at J, with 16 bases between. CDR3 length: 17 amino acids. CDR1 and CDR2 from the germline V gene are MNHEY and SMNVEV (reference sequence). The CDR3: CASSSEGGAVSNQPQHF. DNA for the CDR3: TGTGCCAGCAGTTCCGAGGGAGGGGCAGTTAGCAATCAGCCCCAGCATTTT.

This clone has just a few counts. V usage is TRBV5-1 and J usage is TRBJ2-7, with 8 bases matching TRBD1. Germline-derived CDR1 and CDR2 are SGHRS and YFSETQ. CDR3 length: 14 amino acids. V lost 4 bases and J lost 5; bases outside the gene matches: 8. In DNA, the CDR3 is TGCGCCAGCAGCACCCGACAGGGGCGCGACGAGCAGTACTTC. Its translation: CASSTRQGRDEQYF.

This clone was seen a few times. V is TRBV3-1 (or the pseudogene TRBV3-2) and J is TRBJ1-4; D unresolved. V was pared by 3 bases and J by 7 bases, with 15 bases between. Per germline, CDR1 LGHDT and CDR2 YNNKEL (reference sequence). The CDR3 consists of 15 residues. The CDR3 reads CASSQQQSLSEKLFF. The CDR3 bases are TGTGCCAGCAGCCAGCAACAGAGTCTAAGTGAAAAACTGTTTTTT.

The chain recombines TRBV10-3 with TRBJ1-3, with D possibly TRBD1 on 5 matching bases. Trimming cost V 11 bases and J 0 bases, with 11 bases left between them. CDR1 is ENHRY and CDR2 is SYGVKD in the germline V gene. This CDR3 region has 13 residues. As DNA, the CDR3 is TGTGCCGTCCGGGGGGACTCTGGAAACACCATATATTTT. Protein sequence: CAVRGDSGNTIYF.

The chain links TRBV4-1 to TRBJ2-7, with TRBD2 matching over 11 bases. CDR3 length equals 16 residues. The V and J ends lost 4 bases and 2 bases, in that order; junction bases with no gene match: 7. Germline values: CDR1 MGHRA, CDR2 YSYEKL. The CDR3 nucleotides read TGCGCCAGCAGCCTAGACTTAGCGGGGGGGCCCTACGAGCAGTACTTC. Its protein product is CASSLDLAGGPYEQYF.

The chain uses TRBV2 and TRBJ2-3; D not resolved. CDR1 and CDR2 (germline): SNHLY, FYNNEI. The CDR3 covers 16 residues. Trimming left V 6 bases short and J 2 bases short, with 18 bases between. The CDR3 bases are TGTGCCAGCAGAGCCCCTGCGGTGTATTACACAGATACGCAGTATTTT. Translated, it gives CASRAPAVYYTDTQYF.

This chain joins TRBV4-2 and TRBJ1-2, with TRBD1 matching 10 bases. The V gene's germline CDR1 is LGHNA and CDR2 YNFKEQ. The CDR3 has 14 amino acids. V shed 0 bases, J shed 7 bases, and the junction held 2 bases outside the gene matches. The CDR3 here is CASSQDGQGGGYTF. The CDR3 region has the DNA TGTGCCAGCAGCCAAGACGGACAGGGGGGTGGCTACACCTTC.

The CDR3 region has the DNA TGTGCCAGCAGCTTCGGGACAGGGCTAGCCAAAAACATTCAGTACTTC. Translating gives CASSFGTGLAKNIQYF. The V call is TRBV7-8, the J call TRBJ2-4; TRBD1 matches at 9 bases. Looked up from germline, CDR1 is SGHVS and CDR2 is FQNEAQ. This CDR3 is 16 amino acids long. Losses at the gene ends were 3 bases for V and 0 bases for J; bases not matched to a gene: 3. The full variable domain, its missing parts supplied by reference TRBV7-8 and TRBJ2-4, is GAGVSQSPRYKVAKRGQDVALRCDPISGHVSLFWYQQALGQGPEFLTYFQNEAQLDKSGLPSDRFFAERPEGSVSTLKIQRTQQEDSAVYLCASSFGTGLAKNIQYFGAGTRLSVL.

The chain employs TRBV9 and TRBJ2-3; D may be TRBD1 (6 bases). V was trimmed by 6 bases and J by 2 bases, leaving 16 bases between them. Germline-derived CDR1 and CDR2 are SGDLS and YYNGEE. The CDR3 has 15 amino acids. The CDR3 coding sequence is TGTGCCAGCAAACCGACAGGTTCCATCACAGATACGCAGTATTTT. Translating gives CASKPTGSITDTQYF.

This clone was recorded only once. The rearrangement joins TRBV9 to TRBJ2-5; the D is unclear. This CDR3 has 16 amino acids. Germline assignment: CDR1 SGDLS and CDR2 YYNGEE. Trimming shortened V by 0 bases and J by 2 bases, and 14 bases separated the two germline ends. DNA for the CDR3: TGTGCCAGCAGCGTAGTCGGTAGCCCGGTACAAGAGACCCAGTACTTC. Protein: CASSVVGSPVQETQYF.

This clone was seen only a few times. The V call is TRBV13, the J call TRBJ2-7, with D hard to call. The CDR3 is made up of 14 amino acids. V was trimmed by 0 bases and J by 3 bases, leaving 9 bases between them. The V gene's germline CDR1 is PRHDT and CDR2 FYEKMQ (reference sequence). The CDR3: CASSLGAIFYEQYF. The DNA for the CDR3 is TGTGCCAGCAGCTTAGGGGCCATATTCTACGAGCAGTACTTC.

This clone was observed a handful of times. The chain is built from TRBV11-2 and TRBJ1-5; the D is unclear. CDR1 SGHAT and CDR2 FQNNGV come from the germline V gene. The CDR3 is 16 amino acids. V was shortened by 2 bases and J by 0 bases, with 11 bases between the two germline ends. The chain's CDR3 is CASSLPSLFSNQPQHF. The DNA for the CDR3 is TGTGCCAGCAGCTTACCGTCCCTCTTTAGCAATCAGCCCCAGCATTTT.

This chain uses TRBV5-1 with TRBJ1-2, with 9 bases fitting TRBD1. The CDR3 runs to 15 residues. Germline V gene data show CDR1 as SGHRS and CDR2 as YFSETQ. The V segment lost 4 bases and the J segment 2 bases; nucleotides outside the gene matches: 6. The CDR3, as DNA: TGCGCCAGCAGCCTAATGGGACAGGGAAACTATGGCTACACCTTC. It specifies CASSLMGQGNYGYTF.

Notes on this clone: Other DNA sequences in this sample translate to the same CDR3. The chain combines TRBV9 with TRBJ2-3; weak D call: TRBD1 (6 bases). The CDR3 covers 14 residues. The ends were cut back, 4 bases at V and 1 base at J, with 10 bases in the middle. The germline gives CDR1 SGDLS, CDR2 YYNGEE. In DNA, the CDR3 is TGTGCCAGCAGCCCGAGGACAGGCACAGATACGCAGTATTTT. Translating gives CASSPRTGTDTQYF.

CDR3: CASSQGLHSGNTIYF. The CDR3 bases are TGTGCCAGCAGCCAAGGACTTCACTCTGGAAACACCATATATTTT. J is TRBJ1-3 and V is TRBV3-1 (or the pseudogene TRBV3-2); D remains unclear. CDR3 length equals 15 residues. Germline lookup yields CDR1 LGHDT and CDR2 YNNKEL (reference sequence). The V gene lost 1 base and the J gene lost 0 bases, with 7 bases spanning the gap.

The chain has TRBV5-1 and TRBJ2-7, with 8 bases aligning to TRBD1. Germline trimming cut 4 bases from V and 5 bases from J; bases unmatched to any gene: 8. Germline CDR1 reads SGHRS; CDR2 reads YFSETQ. The CDR3 spans 14 residues. Here the CDR3 DNA reads TGCGCCAGCAGCCGAGGGGACAGGACGGACGAGCAGTACTTC. Translated, it gives CASSRGDRTDEQYF.

The genes are TRBV5-8 and TRBJ1-5, with 7 bases identical to TRBD1. CDR1 is SGHTS and CDR2 is YDEGEE in the germline V gene. V was pared by 0 bases and J by 5 bases, with 17 bases of the junction left unmatched. The CDR3 totals 19 residues. Here the CDR3 reads CASSLATGNSLGGYQPQHF. CDR3 bases: TGTGCCAGCAGCTTGGCGACAGGGAACAGCTTAGGCGGGTATCAGCCCCAGCATTTT.

The V call is TRBV27, the J call TRBJ1-5; D may be TRBD1 (5 bases). V lost 6 bases and J lost 5, with 17 bases in between. The CDR3 is made up of 15 amino acids. Germline V CDR1 and CDR2: MNHEY, SMNVEV (reference sequence). The CDR3 nucleotides are TGTGCCAGCAGCTGGCGGAGGGGATGGGATCAGCCCCAGCATTTT. Translation gives CASSWRRGWDQPQHF.